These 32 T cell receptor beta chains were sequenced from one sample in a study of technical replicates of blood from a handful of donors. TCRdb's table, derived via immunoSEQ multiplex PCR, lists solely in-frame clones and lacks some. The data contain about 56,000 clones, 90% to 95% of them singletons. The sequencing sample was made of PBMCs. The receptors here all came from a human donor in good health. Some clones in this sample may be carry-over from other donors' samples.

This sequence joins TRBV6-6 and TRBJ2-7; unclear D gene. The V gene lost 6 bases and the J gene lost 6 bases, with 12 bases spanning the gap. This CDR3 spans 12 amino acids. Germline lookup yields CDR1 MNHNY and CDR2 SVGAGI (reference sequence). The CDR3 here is CASSLGLPEQYF. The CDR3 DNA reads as TGTGCCAGCAGCCTCGGGTTGCCCGAGCAGTACTTC.

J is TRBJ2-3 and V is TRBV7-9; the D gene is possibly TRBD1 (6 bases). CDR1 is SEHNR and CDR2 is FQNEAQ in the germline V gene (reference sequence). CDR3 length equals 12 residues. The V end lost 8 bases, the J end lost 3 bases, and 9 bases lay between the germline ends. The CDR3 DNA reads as TGTGCCAGCGAGGGGACAACAGATACGCAGTATTTT. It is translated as CASEGTTDTQYF.

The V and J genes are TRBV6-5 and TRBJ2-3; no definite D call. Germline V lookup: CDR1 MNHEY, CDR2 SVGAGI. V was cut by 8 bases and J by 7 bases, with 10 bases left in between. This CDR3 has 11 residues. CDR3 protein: CASAGVNTQYF. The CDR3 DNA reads TGTGCCAGCGCCGGAGTCAATACGCAGTATTTT.

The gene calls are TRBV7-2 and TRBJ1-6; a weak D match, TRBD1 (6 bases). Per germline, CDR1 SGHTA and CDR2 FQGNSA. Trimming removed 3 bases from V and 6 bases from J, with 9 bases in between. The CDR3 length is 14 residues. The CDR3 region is CASSFPRGNSPLHF. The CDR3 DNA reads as TGTGCCAGCAGCTTTCCCAGGGGTAATTCACCCCTCCACTTT.

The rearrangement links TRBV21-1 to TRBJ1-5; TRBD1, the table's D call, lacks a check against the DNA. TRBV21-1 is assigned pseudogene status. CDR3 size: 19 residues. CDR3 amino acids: CASSTGGGRDTYSNQPQHF. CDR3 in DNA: TGTGCCAGCAGCACAGGAGGAGGCAGGGACACCTATAGCAATCAGCCCCAGCATTTT.

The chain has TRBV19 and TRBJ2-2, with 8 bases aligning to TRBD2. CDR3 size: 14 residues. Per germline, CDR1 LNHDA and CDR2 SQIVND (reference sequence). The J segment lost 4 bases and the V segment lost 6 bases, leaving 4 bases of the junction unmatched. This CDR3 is CASRPAGGTGELFF. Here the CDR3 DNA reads TGTGCCAGTAGACCCGCGGGGGGCACCGGGGAGCTGTTTTTT.

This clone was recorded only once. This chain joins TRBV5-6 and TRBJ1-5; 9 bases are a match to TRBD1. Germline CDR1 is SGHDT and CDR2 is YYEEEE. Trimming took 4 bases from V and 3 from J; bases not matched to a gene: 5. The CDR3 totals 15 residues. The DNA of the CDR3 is TGTGCCAGCAGCATGGGACAGGGTTTCAATCAGCCCCAGCATTTT. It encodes CASSMGQGFNQPQHF.

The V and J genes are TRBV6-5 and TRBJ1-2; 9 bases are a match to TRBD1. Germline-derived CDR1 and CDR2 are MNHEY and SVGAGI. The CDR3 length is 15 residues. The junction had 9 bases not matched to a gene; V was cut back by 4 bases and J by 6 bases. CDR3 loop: CASSWDGTGRDGYTF. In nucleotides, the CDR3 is TGTGCCAGCAGTTGGGACGGGACAGGGAGGGATGGCTACACCTTC.

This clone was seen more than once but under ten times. CDR3: CAWSRTSSYNEQFF. CDR3 bases: TGTGCCTGGAGCCGAACTAGCTCCTACAATGAGCAGTTCTTC. The genes are TRBV30 and TRBJ2-1; TRBD2 might be the D (5 bases). Germline V gene sequence: CDR1 GTSNPN, CDR2 SVGIG (reference sequence). Trimming left V 3 bases short and J 0 bases short, with 9 bases between. The CDR3 has 14 amino acids.

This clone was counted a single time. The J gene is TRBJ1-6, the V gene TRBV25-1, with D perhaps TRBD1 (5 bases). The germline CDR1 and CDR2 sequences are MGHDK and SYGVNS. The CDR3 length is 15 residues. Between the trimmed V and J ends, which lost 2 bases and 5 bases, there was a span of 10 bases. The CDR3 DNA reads TGTGCCAGCAGTGAAGGGGGACTGAATAATTCACCCCTCCACTTT. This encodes CASSEGGLNNSPLHF.

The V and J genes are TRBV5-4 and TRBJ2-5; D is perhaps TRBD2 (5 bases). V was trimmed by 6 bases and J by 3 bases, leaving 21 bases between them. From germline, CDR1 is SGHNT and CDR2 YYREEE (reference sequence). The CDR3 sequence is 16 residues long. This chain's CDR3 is CASTPNERFREETQYF. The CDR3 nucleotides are TGTGCCAGCACCCCAAACGAGCGGTTTAGAGAAGAGACCCAGTACTTC.

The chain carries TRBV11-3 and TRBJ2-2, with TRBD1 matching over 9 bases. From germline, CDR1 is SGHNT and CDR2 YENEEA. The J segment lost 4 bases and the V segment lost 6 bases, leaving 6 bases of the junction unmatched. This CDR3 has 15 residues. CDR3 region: CASSPTGGGTGELFF. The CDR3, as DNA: TGTGCCAGCAGTCCCACAGGGGGCGGCACCGGGGAGCTGTTTTTT.

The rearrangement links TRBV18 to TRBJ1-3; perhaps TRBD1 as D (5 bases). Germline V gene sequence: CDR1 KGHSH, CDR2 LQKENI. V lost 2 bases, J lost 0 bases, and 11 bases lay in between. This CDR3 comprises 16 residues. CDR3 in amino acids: CASSPNPGGSGNTIYF. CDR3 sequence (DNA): TGTGCCAGCTCACCAAACCCGGGGGGCTCTGGAAACACCATATATTTT.

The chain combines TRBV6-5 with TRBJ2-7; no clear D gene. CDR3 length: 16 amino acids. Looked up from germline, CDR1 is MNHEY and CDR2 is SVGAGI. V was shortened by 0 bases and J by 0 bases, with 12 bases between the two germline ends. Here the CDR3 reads CASSYSGRSGSYEQYF. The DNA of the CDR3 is TGTGCCAGCAGTTACTCTGGTAGATCGGGCTCCTACGAGCAGTACTTC.

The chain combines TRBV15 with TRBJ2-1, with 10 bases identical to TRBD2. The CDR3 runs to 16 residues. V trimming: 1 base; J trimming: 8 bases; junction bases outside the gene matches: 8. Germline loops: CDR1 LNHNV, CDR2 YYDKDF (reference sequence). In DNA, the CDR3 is TGTGCCACCAGCAGAGGGGGGATGACTAGCGGGCATGAGCAGTTCTTC. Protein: CATSRGGMTSGHEQFF.

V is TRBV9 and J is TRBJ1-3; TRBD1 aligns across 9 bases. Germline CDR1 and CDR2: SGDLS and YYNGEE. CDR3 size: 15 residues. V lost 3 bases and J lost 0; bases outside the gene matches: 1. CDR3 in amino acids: CASSATGGSGNTIYF. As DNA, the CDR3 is TGTGCCAGCAGCGCGACAGGGGGCTCTGGAAACACCATATATTTT.

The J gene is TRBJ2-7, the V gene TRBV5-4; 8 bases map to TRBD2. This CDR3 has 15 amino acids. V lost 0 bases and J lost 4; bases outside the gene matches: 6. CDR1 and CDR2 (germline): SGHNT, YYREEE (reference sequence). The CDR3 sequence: CASSLGLAKIYEQYF. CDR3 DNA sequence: TGTGCCAGCAGCTTGGGACTAGCGAAGATATACGAGCAGTACTTC. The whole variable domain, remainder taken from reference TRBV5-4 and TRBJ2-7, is ETGVTQSPTHLIKTRGQQVTLRCSSQSGHNTVSWYQQALGQGPQFIFQYYREEENGRGNFPPRFSGLQFPNYSSELNVNALELDDSALYLCASSLGLAKIYEQYFGPGTRLTVT.

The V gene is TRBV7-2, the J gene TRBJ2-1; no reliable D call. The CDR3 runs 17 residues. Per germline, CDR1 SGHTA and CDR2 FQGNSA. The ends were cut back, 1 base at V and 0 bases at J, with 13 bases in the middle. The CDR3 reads CASSLVRGISSYNEQFF. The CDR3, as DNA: TGTGCCAGCAGCTTAGTGCGCGGCATTAGCTCCTACAATGAGCAGTTCTTC.

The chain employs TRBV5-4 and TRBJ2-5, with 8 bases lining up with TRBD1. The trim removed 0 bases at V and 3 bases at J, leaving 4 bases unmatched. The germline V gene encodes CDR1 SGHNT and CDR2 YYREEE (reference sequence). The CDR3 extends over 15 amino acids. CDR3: CASSLGQGMKETQYF. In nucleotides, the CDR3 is TGTGCCAGCAGCTTGGGACAGGGGATGAAAGAGACCCAGTACTTC.

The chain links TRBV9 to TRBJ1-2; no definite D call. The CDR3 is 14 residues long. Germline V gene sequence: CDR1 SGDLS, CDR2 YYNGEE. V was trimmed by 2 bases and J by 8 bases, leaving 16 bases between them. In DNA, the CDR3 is TGTGCCAGCAGCGTGAGAGGCGGCTCGGAGGGCTACACCTTC. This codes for CASSVRGGSEGYTF.

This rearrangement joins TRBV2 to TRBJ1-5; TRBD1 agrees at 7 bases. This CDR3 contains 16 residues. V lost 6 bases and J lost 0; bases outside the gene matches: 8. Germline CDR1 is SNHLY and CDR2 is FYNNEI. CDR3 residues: CASRGQSPISNQPQHF. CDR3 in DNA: TGTGCCAGCAGGGGACAGTCACCGATTAGCAATCAGCCCCAGCATTTT. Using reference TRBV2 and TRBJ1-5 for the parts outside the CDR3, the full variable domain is EPEVTQTPSHQVTQMGQEVILRCVPISNHLYFYWYRQILGQKVEFLVSFYNNEISEKSEIFDDQFSVERPDGSNFTLKIRSTKLEDSAMYFCASRGQSPISNQPQHFGDGTRLSIL.

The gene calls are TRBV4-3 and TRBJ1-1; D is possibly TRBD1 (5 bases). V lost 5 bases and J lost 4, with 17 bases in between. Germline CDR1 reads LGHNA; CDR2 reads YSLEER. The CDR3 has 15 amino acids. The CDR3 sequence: CASSSQTALPTEAFF. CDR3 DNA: TGCGCCAGCAGCTCACAGACAGCATTACCCACTGAAGCTTTCTTT.

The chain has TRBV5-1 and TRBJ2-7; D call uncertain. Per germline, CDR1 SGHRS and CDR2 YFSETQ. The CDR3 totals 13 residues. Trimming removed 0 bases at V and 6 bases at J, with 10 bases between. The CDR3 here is CASSLEQRGEQYF. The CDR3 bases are TGCGCCAGCAGCTTGGAGCAGCGCGGCGAGCAGTACTTC.

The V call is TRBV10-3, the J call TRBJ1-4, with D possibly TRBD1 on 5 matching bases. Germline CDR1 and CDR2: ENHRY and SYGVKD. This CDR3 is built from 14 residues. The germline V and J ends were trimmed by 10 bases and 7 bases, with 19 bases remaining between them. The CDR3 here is CATGKLGGTEKLFF. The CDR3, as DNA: TGTGCCACCGGCAAGCTGGGGGGTACTGAAAAACTGTTTTTT.

CDR3 in DNA: TGTGCCAGCAGCGCATCCTGGGGGGGGCGCTGGGAAGCTTTCTTT. It encodes CASSASWGGRWEAFF. This sequence joins TRBV9 and TRBJ1-1; a possible D gene is TRBD1 (6 bases). Germline-derived CDR1 and CDR2 are SGDLS and YYNGEE. With 3 bases removed from V and 8 bases from J, the gap between germline ends came to 20 bases. The CDR3 runs to 15 residues.

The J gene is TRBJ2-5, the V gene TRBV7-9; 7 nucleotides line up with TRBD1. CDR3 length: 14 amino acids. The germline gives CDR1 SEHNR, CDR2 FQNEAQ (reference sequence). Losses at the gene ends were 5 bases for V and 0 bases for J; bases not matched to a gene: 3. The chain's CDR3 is CASSRGQNQETQYF. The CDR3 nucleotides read TGTGCCAGCAGCCGGGGACAGAACCAAGAGACCCAGTACTTC. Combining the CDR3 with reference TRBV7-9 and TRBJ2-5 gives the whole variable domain DTGVSQNPRHKITKRGQNVTFRCDPISEHNRLYWYRQTLGQGPEFLTYFQNEAQLEKSRLLSDRFSAERPKGSFSTLEIQRTEQGDSAMYLCASSRGQNQETQYFGPGTRLLVL.

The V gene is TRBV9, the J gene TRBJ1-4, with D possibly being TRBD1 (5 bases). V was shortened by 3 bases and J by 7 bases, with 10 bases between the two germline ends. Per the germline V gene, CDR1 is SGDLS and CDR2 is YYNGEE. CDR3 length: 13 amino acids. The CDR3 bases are TGTGCCAGCAGCGAGGGGCTCAGTGAAAAACTGTTTTTT. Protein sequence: CASSEGLSEKLFF. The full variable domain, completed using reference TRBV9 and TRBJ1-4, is DSGVTQTPKHLITATGQRVTLRCSPRSGDLSVYWYQQSLDQGLQFLIQYYNGEERAKGNILERFSAQQFPDLHSELNLSSLELGDSALYFCASSEGLSEKLFFGSGTQLSVL.

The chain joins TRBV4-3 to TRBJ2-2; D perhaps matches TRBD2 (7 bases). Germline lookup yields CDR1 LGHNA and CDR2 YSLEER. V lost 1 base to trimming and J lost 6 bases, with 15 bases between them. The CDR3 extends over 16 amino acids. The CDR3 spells CASSQVEGGPAGELFF. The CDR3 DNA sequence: TGCGCCAGCAGCCAAGTTGAGGGGGGGCCTGCCGGGGAGCTGTTTTTT.

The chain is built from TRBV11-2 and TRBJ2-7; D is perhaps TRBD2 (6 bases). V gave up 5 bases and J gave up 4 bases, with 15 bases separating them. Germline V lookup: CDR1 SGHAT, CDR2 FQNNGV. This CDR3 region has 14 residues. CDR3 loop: CASSPGTPPYEQYF. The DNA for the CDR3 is TGTGCCAGCAGCCCCGGGACTCCGCCTTACGAGCAGTACTTC. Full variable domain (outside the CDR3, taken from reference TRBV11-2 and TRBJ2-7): EAGVAQSPRYKIIEKRQSVAFWCNPISGHATLYWYQQILGQGPKLLIQFQNNGVVDDSQLPKDRFSAERLKGVDSTLKIQPAKLEDSAVYLCASSPGTPPYEQYFGPGTRLTVT.

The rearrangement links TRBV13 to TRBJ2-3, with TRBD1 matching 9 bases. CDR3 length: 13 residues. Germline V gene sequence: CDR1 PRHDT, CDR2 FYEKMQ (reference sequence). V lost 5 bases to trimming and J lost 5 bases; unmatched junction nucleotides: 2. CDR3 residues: CASSPGQGDTQYF. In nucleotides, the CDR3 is TGTGCCAGCAGCCCGGGACAGGGAGATACGCAGTATTTT.

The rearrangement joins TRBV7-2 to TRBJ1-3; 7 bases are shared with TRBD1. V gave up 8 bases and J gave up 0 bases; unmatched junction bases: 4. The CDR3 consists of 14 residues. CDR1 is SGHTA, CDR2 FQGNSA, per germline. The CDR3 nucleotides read TGTGCCAGCCAGGGGGAAGCCTCTGGAAACACCATATATTTT. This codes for CASQGEASGNTIYF.

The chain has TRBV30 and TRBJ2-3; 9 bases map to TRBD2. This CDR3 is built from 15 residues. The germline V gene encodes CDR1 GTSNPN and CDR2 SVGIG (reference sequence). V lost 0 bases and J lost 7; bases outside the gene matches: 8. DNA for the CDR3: TGTGCCTGGAGTGTACGCGGGAGGGCGTCACATACGCAGTATTTT. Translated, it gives CAWSVRGRASHTQYF.